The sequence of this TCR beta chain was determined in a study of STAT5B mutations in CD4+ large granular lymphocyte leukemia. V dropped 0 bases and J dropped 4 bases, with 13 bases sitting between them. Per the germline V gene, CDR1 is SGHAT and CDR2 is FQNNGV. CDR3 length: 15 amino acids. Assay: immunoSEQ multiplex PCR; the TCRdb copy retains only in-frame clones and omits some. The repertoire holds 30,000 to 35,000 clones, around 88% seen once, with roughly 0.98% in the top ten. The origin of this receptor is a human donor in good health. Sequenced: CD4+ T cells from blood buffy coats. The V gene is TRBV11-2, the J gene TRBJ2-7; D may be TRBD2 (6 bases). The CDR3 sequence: CASSLDNGGRYEQYF. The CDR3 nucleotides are TGTGCCAGCAGCTTAGATAACGGGGGACGATACGAGCAGTACTTC.